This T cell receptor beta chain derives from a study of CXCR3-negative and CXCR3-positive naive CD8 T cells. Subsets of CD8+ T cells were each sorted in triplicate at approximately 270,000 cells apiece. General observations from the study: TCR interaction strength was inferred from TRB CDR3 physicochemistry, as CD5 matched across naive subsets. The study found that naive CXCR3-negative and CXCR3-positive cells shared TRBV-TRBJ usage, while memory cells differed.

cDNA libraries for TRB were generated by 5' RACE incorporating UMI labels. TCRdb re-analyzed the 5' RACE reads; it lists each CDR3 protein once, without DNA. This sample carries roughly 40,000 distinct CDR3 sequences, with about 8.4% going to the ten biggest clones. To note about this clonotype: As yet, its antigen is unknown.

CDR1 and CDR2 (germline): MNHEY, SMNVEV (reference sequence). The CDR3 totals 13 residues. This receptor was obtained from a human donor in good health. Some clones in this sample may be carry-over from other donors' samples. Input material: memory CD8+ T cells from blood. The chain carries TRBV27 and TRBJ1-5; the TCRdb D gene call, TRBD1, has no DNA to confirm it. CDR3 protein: CASSLMSGLPQHF.